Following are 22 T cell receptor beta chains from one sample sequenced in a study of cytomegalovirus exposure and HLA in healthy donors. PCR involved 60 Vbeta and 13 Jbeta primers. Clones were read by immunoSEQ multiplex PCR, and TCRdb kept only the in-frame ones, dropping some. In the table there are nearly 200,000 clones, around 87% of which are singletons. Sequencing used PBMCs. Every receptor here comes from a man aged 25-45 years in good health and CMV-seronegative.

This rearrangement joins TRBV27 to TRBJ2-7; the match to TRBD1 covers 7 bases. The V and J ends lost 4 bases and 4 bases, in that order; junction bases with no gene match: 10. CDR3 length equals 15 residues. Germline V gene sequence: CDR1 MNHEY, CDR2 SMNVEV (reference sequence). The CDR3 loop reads CASSYGSGTAYEQYF. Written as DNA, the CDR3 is TGTGCCAGCAGTTACGGGTCGGGGACAGCTTACGAGCAGTACTTC.

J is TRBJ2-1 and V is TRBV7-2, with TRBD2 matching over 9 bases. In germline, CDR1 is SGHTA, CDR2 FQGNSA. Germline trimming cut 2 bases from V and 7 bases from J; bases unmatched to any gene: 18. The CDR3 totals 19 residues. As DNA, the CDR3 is TGTGCCAGCAGCTTATATTTGCGGGGGGGGCCCGTGATTGGGAATGAGCAGTTCTTC. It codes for CASSLYLRGGPVIGNEQFF.

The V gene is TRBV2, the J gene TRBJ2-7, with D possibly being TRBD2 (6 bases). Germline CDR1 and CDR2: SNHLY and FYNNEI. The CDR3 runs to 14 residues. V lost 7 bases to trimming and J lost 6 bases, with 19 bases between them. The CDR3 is CASIGGRKGTEQYF. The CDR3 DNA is TGTGCCAGCATTGGAGGGCGAAAAGGGACCGAGCAGTACTTC.

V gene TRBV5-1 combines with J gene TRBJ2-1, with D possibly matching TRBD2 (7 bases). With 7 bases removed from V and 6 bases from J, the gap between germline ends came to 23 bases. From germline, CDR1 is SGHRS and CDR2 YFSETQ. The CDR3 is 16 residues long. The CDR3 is CASGGAGSSQVNEQFF. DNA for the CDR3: TGCGCCAGCGGGGGGGCGGGTTCCTCACAAGTCAATGAGCAGTTCTTC.

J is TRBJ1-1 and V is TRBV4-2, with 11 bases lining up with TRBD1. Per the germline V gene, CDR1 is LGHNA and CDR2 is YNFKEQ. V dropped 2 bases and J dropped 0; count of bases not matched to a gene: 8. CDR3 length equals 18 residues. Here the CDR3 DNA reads TGTGCCAGCAGCCAACCGGGACAGGGGGTTGGGGTGAACACTGAAGCTTTCTTT. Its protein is CASSQPGQGVGVNTEAFF.

The DNA of the CDR3 is TGTGCCAGCAGTTACTCGCTAGCCTCCTACGAGCAGTACTTC. Translating gives CASSYSLASYEQYF. This sequence joins TRBV6-6 and TRBJ2-7, with D tentatively TRBD2 (5 bases). V shed 0 bases and J shed 0 bases, with 6 bases lying between them. The CDR3 runs to 14 residues. The germline CDR1 and CDR2 sequences are MNHNY and SVGAGI (reference sequence).

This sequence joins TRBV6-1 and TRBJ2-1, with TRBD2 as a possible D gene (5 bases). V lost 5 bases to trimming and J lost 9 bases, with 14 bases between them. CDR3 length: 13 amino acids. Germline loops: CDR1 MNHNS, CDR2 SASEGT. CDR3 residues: CASSSVSRGEQFF. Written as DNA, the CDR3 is TGTGCCAGCAGTTCTGTAAGTCGGGGTGAGCAGTTCTTC.

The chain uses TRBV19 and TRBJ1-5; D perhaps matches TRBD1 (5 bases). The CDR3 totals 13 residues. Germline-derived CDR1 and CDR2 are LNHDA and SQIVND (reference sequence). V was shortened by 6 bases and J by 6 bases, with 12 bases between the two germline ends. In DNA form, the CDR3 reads TGTGCCAGTAGGGATGGGGGGACTCAGCCCCAGCATTTT. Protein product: CASRDGGTQPQHF.

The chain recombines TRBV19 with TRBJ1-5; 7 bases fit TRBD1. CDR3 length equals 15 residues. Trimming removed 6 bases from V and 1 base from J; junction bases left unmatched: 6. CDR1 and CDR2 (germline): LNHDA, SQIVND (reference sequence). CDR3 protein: CASRNYRGSNQPQHF. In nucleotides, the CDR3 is TGTGCCAGTAGGAATTACAGGGGAAGCAATCAGCCCCAGCATTTT.

CDR3 bases: TGTGCCAGTAGTGAGAGTCAAGAGACCCAGTACTTC. Its translation is CASSESQETQYF. V and J are TRBV19 and TRBJ2-5; no reliable D call. The CDR3 spans 12 residues. Trimming pared 5 bases from V and 2 bases from J, leaving 6 bases between. In germline, CDR1 is LNHDA, CDR2 SQIVND (reference sequence).

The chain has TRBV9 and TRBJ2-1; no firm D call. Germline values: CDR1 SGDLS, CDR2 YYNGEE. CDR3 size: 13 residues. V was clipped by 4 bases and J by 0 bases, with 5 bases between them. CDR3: CASSPSSYNEQFF. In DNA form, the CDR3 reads TGTGCCAGCAGCCCGAGCTCCTACAATGAGCAGTTCTTC.

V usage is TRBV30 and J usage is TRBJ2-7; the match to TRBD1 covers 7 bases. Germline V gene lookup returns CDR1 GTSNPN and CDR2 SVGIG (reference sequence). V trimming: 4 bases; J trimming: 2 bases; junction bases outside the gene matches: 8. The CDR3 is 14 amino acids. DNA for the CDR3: TGTGCCTGGATTAGTCAGGGGGACCCCTACGAGCAGTACTTC. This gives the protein CAWISQGDPYEQYF.

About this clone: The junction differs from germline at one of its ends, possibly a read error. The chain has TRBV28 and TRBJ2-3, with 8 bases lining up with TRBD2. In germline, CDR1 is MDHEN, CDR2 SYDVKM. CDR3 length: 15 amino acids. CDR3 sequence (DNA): TGTACCAGCAGTTTCGGCGGGAGGATGACAGATACGCAGTATTTT. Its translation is CTSSFGGRMTDTQYF.

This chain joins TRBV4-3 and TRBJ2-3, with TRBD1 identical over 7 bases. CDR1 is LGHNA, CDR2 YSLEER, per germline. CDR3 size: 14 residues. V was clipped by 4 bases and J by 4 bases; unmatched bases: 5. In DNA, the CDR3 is TGCGCCAGCAGCCCCGGCCAGGGGGCAGATACGCAGTATTTT. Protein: CASSPGQGADTQYF.

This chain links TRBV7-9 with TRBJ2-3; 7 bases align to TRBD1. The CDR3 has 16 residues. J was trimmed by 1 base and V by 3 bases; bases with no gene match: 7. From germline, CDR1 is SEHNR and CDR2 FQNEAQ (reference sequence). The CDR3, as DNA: TGTGCCAGCAGCTTCCCTGAGGGGGCCGGCACAGATACGCAGTATTTT. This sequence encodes CASSFPEGAGTDTQYF.

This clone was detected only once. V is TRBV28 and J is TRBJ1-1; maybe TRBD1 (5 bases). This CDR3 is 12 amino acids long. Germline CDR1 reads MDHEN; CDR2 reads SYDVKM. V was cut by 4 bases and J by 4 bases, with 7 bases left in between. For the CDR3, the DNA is TGTGCCAGCAGTTCCCAGGGCACTGAAGCTTTCTTT. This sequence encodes CASSSQGTEAFF. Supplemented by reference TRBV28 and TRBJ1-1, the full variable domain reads DVKVTQSSRYLVKRTGEKVFLECVQDMDHENMFWYRQDPGLGLRLIYFSYDVKMKEKGDIPEGYSVSREKKERFSLILESASTNQTSMYLCASSSQGTEAFFGQGTRLTVV.

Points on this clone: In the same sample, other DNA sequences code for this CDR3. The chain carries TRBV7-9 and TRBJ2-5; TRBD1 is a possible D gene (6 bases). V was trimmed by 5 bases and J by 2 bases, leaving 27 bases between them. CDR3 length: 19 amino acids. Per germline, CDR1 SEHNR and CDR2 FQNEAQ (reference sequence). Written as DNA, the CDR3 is TGTGCCAGCAGCGTGCCCTTCCGGGCTGAGGGGGACCCACAAGAGACCCAGTACTTC. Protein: CASSVPFRAEGDPQETQYF. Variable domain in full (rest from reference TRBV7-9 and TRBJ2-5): DTGVSQNPRHKITKRGQNVTFRCDPISEHNRLYWYRQTLGQGPEFLTYFQNEAQLEKSRLLSDRFSAERPKGSFSTLEIQRTEQGDSAMYLCASSVPFRAEGDPQETQYFGPGTRLLVL.

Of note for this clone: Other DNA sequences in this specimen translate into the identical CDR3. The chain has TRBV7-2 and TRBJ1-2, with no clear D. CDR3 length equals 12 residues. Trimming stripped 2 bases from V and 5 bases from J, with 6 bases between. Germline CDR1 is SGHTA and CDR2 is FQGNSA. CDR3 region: CASSLRGYGYTF. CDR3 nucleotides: TGTGCCAGCAGCTTACGAGGGTATGGCTACACCTTC. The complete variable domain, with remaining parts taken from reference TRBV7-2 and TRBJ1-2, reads GAGVSQSPSNKVTEKGKDVELRCDPISGHTALYWYRQSLGQGLEFLIYFQGNSAPDKSGLPSDRFSAERTGGSVSTLTIQRTQQEDSAVYLCASSLRGYGYTFGSGTRLTVV.

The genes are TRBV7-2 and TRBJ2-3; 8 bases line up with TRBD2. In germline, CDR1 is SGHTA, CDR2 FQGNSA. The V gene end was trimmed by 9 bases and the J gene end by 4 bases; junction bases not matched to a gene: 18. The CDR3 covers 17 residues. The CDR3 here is CARGGLAGPGGADTQYF. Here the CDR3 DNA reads TGTGCCAGGGGCGGGCTAGCGGGCCCCGGGGGCGCAGATACGCAGTATTTT.

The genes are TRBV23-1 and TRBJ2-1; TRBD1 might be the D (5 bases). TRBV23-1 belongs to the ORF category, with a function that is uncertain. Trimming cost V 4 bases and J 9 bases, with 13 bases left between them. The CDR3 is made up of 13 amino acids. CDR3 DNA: TGCGCCAGCAGTCCAGGGCGTGACGGTGAGCAGTTCTTC. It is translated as CASSPGRDGEQFF.

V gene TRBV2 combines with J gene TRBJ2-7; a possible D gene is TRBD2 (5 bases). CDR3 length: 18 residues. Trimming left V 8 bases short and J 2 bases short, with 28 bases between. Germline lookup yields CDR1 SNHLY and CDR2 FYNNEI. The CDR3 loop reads CASLSGSGMSSNPYEQYF. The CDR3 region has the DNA TGTGCCAGCCTTTCGGGGTCTGGTATGTCTTCGAACCCCTACGAGCAGTACTTC.

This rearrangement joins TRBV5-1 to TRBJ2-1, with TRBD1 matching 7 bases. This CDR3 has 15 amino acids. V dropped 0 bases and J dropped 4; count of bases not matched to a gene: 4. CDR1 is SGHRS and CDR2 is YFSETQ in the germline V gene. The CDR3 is CASSLDRGLYNEQFF. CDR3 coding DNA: TGCGCCAGCAGCTTGGACAGGGGATTGTACAATGAGCAGTTCTTC.